The 23 T cell receptor beta chains below were found in one sample sequenced in a study of blood T cell repertoires in COVID-19. Data came from immunoSEQ multiplex PCR; TCRdb stores just in-frame clones and leaves some out. The sample includes roughly 250,000 clones, approximately 86% of them seen just once. The source material was peripheral blood. The origin of the receptors is a woman older than 75 with active or convalescent COVID-19.

The chain's CDR3 is CATIDSYQPQHF. CDR3 coding DNA: TGTGCCACTATAGACAGTTATCAGCCCCAGCATTTT. The rearrangement joins TRBV12-3 or TRBV12-4 to TRBJ1-5; D is perhaps TRBD1 (5 bases). The CDR3 is made up of 12 amino acids. The V and J ends lost 10 bases and 5 bases respectively, with 12 bases between them.

V is TRBV19 and J is TRBJ1-1, with D unresolved. With 3 bases removed from V and 4 bases from J, the gap between germline ends came to 21 bases. This CDR3 contains 17 residues. Per the germline V gene, CDR1 is LNHDA and CDR2 is SQIVND (reference sequence). This CDR3 reads CASSMSDLLVSGTEAFF. CDR3 bases: TGTGCCAGTAGTATGTCGGATCTGCTGGTTTCGGGCACTGAAGCTTTCTTT.

The rearrangement joins TRBV10-2 to TRBJ1-2, with 8 bases that match TRBD1. V lost 3 bases to trimming and J lost 3 bases; unmatched junction nucleotides: 12. The CDR3 loop spans 17 amino acids. Per the germline V gene, CDR1 is WSHSY and CDR2 is SAAADI. CDR3 bases: TGCGCCAGCAGTGATTCCGTGGCCAGGGGGCCGGACTATGGCTACACCTTC. Translated, it gives CASSDSVARGPDYGYTF.

V gene TRBV28 combines with J gene TRBJ1-4; D not resolved. CDR1 and CDR2 (germline): MDHEN, SYDVKM. Deletions cut 7 bases from V and 5 bases from J, with 8 bases between. This CDR3 comprises 12 residues. This chain's CDR3 is CASTELNEKLFF. CDR3 sequence (DNA): TGTGCCAGCACCGAGTTGAATGAAAAACTGTTTTTT. The full variable domain, its missing parts supplied by reference TRBV28 and TRBJ1-4, is DVKVTQSSRYLVKRTGEKVFLECVQDMDHENMFWYRQDPGLGLRLIYFSYDVKMKEKGDIPEGYSVSREKKERFSLILESASTNQTSMYLCASTELNEKLFFGSGTQLSVL.

Note on this clone: At one boundary the junction diverges from the germline segment, which might be a read error. V gene TRBV5-1 combines with J gene TRBJ2-7, with 14 positions matching TRBD2. Germline V gives CDR1 SGHRS, CDR2 YFSETQ. CDR3 length: 14 amino acids. The CDR3 DNA reads as TGCGCCAGCAGCACGGGACTAGCGGGGGACTATATTTCCTTC. Its protein is CASSTGLAGDYISF.

V gene TRBV3-1 (or the pseudogene TRBV3-2) combines with J gene TRBJ1-2; 7 nucleotides align to TRBD1. The ends lost 2 bases at V and 8 bases at J; junction bases unmatched: 11. The CDR3 spans 15 residues. Per the germline V gene, CDR1 is LGHDT and CDR2 is YNNKEL (reference sequence). The CDR3 coding sequence is TGTGCCAGCAGCCAACTGGGACAGTTCCCCGGCGGCTACACCTTC. This encodes CASSQLGQFPGGYTF.

The genes are TRBV24-1 and TRBJ1-1, with 10 positions matching TRBD1. Losses at the gene ends were 8 bases for V and 4 bases for J; bases not matched to a gene: 12. This CDR3 is 16 amino acids long. The germline CDR1 and CDR2 sequences are KGHDR and SFDVKD. The CDR3 spells CATKSSDGQGGTEAFF. The CDR3, as DNA: TGTGCCACCAAAAGTTCCGATGGACAGGGGGGCACTGAAGCTTTCTTT.

In DNA form, the CDR3 reads TGTGCCACCAGGGCCCAAAGCTCCTACGAGCAGTACTTC. The encoded protein is CATRAQSSYEQYF. V usage is TRBV19 and J usage is TRBJ2-7, with D perhaps TRBD1 (5 bases). V was trimmed by 10 bases and J by 0 bases, leaving 13 bases between them. CDR3 length: 13 amino acids. Per the germline V gene, CDR1 is LNHDA and CDR2 is SQIVND (reference sequence).

The chain has TRBV18 and TRBJ2-5, with D possibly matching TRBD2 (5 bases). From germline, CDR1 is KGHSH and CDR2 LQKENI. There are 14 residues in the CDR3. Trimming cost V 4 bases and J 2 bases, with 11 bases left between them. The CDR3 DNA is TGTGCCAGCTCACTCGGGATGGGACAAGAGACCCAGTACTTC. This sequence encodes CASSLGMGQETQYF.

In this sample, this clone turned up once. This chain connects TRBV6-1 to TRBJ2-3; TRBD2 aligns across 12 bases. CDR1 is MNHNS and CDR2 is SASEGT in the germline V gene. Trimming cost V 2 bases and J 6 bases; bases outside gene matches: 9. There are 17 residues in the CDR3. The CDR3 bases are TGTGCCAGCAGTGAAACGACTAGCGGGGGTTCGAGGGATACGCAGTATTTT. The encoded protein is CASSETTSGGSRDTQYF.

The V gene is TRBV6-5, the J gene TRBJ1-6; D might be TRBD1 (5 bases). Trimming took 5 bases from V and 9 from J, leaving 8 bases between them. Germline CDR1 reads MNHEY; CDR2 reads SVGAGI. The CDR3 runs to 12 residues. CDR3 DNA sequence: TGTGCCAGCAGTACCCAGGGTTCACCCCTCCACTTT. It translates to CASSTQGSPLHF.

V is TRBV4-1 and J is TRBJ1-1, with D maybe TRBD1 (6 bases). V was clipped by 0 bases and J by 2 bases, with 10 bases between them. The CDR3 is made up of 15 amino acids. The V gene's germline CDR1 is MGHRA and CDR2 YSYEKL. DNA of the CDR3: TGCGCCAGCAGCCAAGAGGGGGCCATCAACACTGAAGCTTTCTTT. Its translation is CASSQEGAINTEAFF.

This chain joins TRBV12-3 or TRBV12-4 and TRBJ2-1; D might be TRBD2 (6 bases). This CDR3 contains 12 residues. The V and J ends lost 3 bases and 9 bases respectively, with 9 bases between them. Here the CDR3 reads CASSFLGGEQFF. CDR3 nucleotides: TGTGCCAGCAGTTTTTTGGGGGGTGAGCAGTTCTTC.

The CDR3 loop reads CASTFGFGYTF. CDR3 in DNA: TGTGCCAGCACCTTCGGGTTTGGCTACACCTTC. V usage is TRBV28 and J usage is TRBJ1-2; D gene ambiguous. CDR3 size: 11 residues. The V end was cut by 7 bases, the J end by 7 bases, with 10 bases between. Germline-derived CDR1 and CDR2 are MDHEN and SYDVKM.

This chain links TRBV5-1 with TRBJ1-1; D might be TRBD1 (5 bases). Trimming pared 3 bases from V and 1 base from J, leaving 10 bases between. Germline CDR1 reads SGHRS; CDR2 reads YFSETQ. The CDR3 is 14 residues long. Here the CDR3 DNA reads TGCGCCAGCAGCTCCCTGACAGAGAACACTGAAGCTTTCTTT. Translating it yields CASSSLTENTEAFF.

This sequence joins TRBV18 and TRBJ2-7, with D uncertain. V was pared by 2 bases and J by 8 bases, with 22 bases between. The germline V gene encodes CDR1 KGHSH and CDR2 LQKENI. The CDR3 covers 16 residues. CDR3 residues: CASSPNYTRGVLKQYF. The CDR3 coding sequence is TGTGCCAGCTCACCAAATTATACACGCGGCGTACTCAAGCAGTACTTC. The complete variable domain, with remaining parts taken from reference TRBV18 and TRBJ2-7, reads NAGVMQNPRHLVRRRGQEARLRCSPMKGHSHVYWYRQLPEEGLKFMVYLQKENIIDESGMPKERFSAEFPKEGPSILRIQQVVRGDSAAYFCASSPNYTRGVLKQYFGPGTRLTVT.

This sequence joins TRBV19 and TRBJ1-4, with no clear D. This CDR3 region has 15 residues. The V gene's germline CDR1 is LNHDA and CDR2 SQIVND (reference sequence). The V and J ends lost 7 bases and 3 bases respectively, with 15 bases between them. The CDR3 loop reads CASTPTGVANEKLFF. The CDR3 nucleotides are TGTGCCAGTACCCCGACCGGGGTAGCTAATGAAAAACTGTTTTTT.

The genes are TRBV5-1 and TRBJ1-5; a weak D match, TRBD1 (5 bases). There are 17 residues in the CDR3. V was cut by 4 bases and J by 0 bases, with 17 bases left in between. CDR1 and CDR2 (germline): SGHRS, YFSETQ. The CDR3 region is CASSPGGESYSNQPQHF. In DNA, the CDR3 is TGCGCCAGCAGCCCCGGGGGGGAGTCCTATAGCAATCAGCCCCAGCATTTT.

The rearrangement uses TRBV27 and TRBJ1-2; 8 nucleotides align to TRBD1. Losses at the gene ends were 6 bases for V and 2 bases for J; bases not matched to a gene: 5. This CDR3 region has 14 residues. Per the germline V gene, CDR1 is MNHEY and CDR2 is SMNVEV (reference sequence). CDR3 amino acids: CASSPTGANYGYTF. In DNA form, the CDR3 reads TGTGCCAGCAGCCCGACAGGGGCCAACTATGGCTACACCTTC.

This clone was observed once. The genes are TRBV18 and TRBJ1-1; no definite D call. The V gene lost 4 bases and the J gene lost 3 bases, with 9 bases spanning the gap. Germline V gene data show CDR1 as KGHSH and CDR2 as LQKENI. This CDR3 contains 13 residues. The chain's CDR3 is CASSRRRDTEAFF. The CDR3 DNA sequence: TGTGCCAGCTCACGAAGGAGGGACACTGAAGCTTTCTTT.

This clone has a handful of counts. The CDR3 region is CASSEEVLAGAGELFF. The CDR3 bases are TGTGCCAGCAGTGAAGAAGTACTAGCGGGAGCCGGGGAGCTGTTTTTT. This chain joins TRBV6-1 and TRBJ2-2; TRBD2 matches 11 bases. The V gene's germline CDR1 is MNHNS and CDR2 SASEGT. J gave up 6 bases and V 1 base, and 4 bases lay outside the gene matches. This CDR3 comprises 16 residues.

This sequence joins TRBV3-1 (or the pseudogene TRBV3-2) and TRBJ1-1, with TRBD1 matching 10 bases. The V gene's germline CDR1 is LGHDT and CDR2 YNNKEL (reference sequence). CDR3 length: 14 residues. Losses at the gene ends were 2 bases for V and 10 bases for J; bases not matched to a gene: 7. The CDR3 nucleotides read TGTGCCAGCAGCCAACGTTGGGACAGGGGTGGAGCTTTCTTT. Translated: CASSQRWDRGGAFF.

CDR3 protein: CASTLGSGQAETQYF. The DNA for the CDR3 is TGTGCCAGCACTCTAGGCTCGGGACAGGCAGAGACCCAGTACTTC. This sequence joins TRBV9 and TRBJ2-5, with 8 positions matching TRBD1. V trimming: 6 bases; J trimming: 4 bases; junction bases outside the gene matches: 11. CDR3 size: 15 residues. Per germline, CDR1 SGDLS and CDR2 YYNGEE.